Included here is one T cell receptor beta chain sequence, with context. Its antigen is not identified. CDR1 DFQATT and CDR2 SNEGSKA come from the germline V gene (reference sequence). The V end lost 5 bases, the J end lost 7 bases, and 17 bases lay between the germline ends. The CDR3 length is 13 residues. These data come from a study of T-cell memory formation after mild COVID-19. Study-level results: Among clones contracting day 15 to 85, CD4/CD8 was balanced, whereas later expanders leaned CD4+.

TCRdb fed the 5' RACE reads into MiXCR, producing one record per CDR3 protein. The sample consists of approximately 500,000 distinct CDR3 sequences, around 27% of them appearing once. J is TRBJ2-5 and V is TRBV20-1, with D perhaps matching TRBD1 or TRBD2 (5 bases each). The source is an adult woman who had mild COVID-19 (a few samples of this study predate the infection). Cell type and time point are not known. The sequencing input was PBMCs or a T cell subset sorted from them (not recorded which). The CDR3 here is CSASRASGGTQYF. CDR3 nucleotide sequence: TGCAGTGCTTCCAGGGCCAGTGGGGGGACCCAGTACTTC.